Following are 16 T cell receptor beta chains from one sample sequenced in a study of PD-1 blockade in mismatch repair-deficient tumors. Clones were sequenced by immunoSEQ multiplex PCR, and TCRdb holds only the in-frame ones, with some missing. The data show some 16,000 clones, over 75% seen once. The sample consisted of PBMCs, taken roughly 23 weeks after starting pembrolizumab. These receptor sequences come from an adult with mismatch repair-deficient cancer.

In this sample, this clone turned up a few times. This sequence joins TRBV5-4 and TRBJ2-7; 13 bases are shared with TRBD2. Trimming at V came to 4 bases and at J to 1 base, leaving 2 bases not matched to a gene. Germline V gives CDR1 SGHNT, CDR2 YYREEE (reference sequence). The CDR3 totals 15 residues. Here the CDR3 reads CASSRGLAGSYEQYF. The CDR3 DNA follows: TGTGCCAGCAGCCGGGGACTAGCGGGATCCTACGAGCAGTACTTC.

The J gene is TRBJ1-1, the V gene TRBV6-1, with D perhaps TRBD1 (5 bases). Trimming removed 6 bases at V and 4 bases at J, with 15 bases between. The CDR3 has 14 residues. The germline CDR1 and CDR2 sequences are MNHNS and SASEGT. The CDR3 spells CASRRPEGTTEAFF. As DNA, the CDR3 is TGTGCCAGCAGGCGACCGGAGGGGACCACTGAAGCTTTCTTT.

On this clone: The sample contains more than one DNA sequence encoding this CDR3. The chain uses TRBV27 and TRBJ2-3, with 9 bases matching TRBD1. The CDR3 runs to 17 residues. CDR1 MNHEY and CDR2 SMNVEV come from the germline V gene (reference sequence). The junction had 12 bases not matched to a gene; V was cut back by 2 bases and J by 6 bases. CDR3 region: CASSLVGGQGYGDTQYF. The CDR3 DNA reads TGTGCCAGCAGTTTAGTAGGTGGACAGGGGTACGGGGATACGCAGTATTTT.

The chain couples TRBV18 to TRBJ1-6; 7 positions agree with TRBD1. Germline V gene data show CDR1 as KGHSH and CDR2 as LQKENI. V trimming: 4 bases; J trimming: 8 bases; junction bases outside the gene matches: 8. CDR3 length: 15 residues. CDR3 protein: CASSRSGDSYSPLHF. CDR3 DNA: TGTGCCAGCTCACGTTCGGGGGACAGTTATTCACCCCTCCACTTT.

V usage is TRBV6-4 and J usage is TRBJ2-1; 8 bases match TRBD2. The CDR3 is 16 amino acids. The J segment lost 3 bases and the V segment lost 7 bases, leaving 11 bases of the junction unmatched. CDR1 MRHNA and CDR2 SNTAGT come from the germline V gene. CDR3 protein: CASTSSAGGGYNEQFF. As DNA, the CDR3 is TGTGCCAGCACCTCCTCGGCGGGAGGCGGCTACAATGAGCAGTTCTTC.

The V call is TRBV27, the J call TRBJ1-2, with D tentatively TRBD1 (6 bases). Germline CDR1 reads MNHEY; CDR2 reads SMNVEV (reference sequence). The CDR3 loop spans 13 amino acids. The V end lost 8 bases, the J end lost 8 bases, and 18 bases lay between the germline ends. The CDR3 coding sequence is TGTGCCAGCTCGAAGGGGGGGACAAACGGCTACACCTTC. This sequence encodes CASSKGGTNGYTF.

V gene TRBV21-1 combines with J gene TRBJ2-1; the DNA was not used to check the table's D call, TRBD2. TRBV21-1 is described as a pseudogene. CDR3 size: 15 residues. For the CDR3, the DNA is TGTGCCAGCAGCAAAGCGAGACTAGTCTACAATGAGCAGTTCTTC. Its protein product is CASSKARLVYNEQFF.

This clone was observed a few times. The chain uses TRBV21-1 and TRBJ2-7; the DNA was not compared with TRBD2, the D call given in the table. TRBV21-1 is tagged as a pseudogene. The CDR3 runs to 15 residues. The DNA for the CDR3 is TGTGCCAGCAGACCCAGGGACTTAAGCTCCTACGAGCAGTACTTC. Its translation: CASRPRDLSSYEQYF.

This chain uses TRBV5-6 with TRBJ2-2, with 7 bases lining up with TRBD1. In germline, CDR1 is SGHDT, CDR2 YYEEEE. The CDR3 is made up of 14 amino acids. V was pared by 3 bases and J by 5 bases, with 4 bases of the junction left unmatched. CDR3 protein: CASSYRQGTGELFF. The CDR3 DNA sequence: TGTGCCAGCAGCTACCGACAGGGTACCGGGGAGCTGTTTTTT. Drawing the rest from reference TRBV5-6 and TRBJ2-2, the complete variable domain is DAGVTQSPTHLIKTRGQQVTLRCSPKSGHDTVSWYQQALGQGPQFIFQYYEEEERQRGNFPDRFSGHQFPNYSSELNVNALLLGDSALYLCASSYRQGTGELFFGEGSRLTVL.

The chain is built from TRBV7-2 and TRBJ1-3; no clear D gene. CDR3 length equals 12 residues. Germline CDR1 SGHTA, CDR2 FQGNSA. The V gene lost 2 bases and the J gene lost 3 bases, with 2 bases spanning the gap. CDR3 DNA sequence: TGTGCCAGCAGCTTATATGGAAACACCATATATTTT. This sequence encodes CASSLYGNTIYF.

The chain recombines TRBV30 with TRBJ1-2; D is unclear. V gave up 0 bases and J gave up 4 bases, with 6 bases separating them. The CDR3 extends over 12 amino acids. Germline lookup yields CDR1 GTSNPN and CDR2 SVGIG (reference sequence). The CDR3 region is CAWSVRSYGYTF. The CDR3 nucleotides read TGTGCCTGGAGTGTACGGTCCTATGGCTACACCTTC. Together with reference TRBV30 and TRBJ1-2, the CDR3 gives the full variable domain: SQTIHQWPATLVQPVGSPLSLECTVEGTSNPNLYWYRQAAGRGLQLLFYSVGIGQISSEVPQNLSASRPQDRQFILSSKKLLLSDSGFYLCAWSVRSYGYTFGSGTRLTVV.

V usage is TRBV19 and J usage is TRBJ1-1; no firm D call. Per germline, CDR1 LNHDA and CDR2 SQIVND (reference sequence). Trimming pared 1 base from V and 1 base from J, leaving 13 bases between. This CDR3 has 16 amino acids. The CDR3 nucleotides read TGTGCCAGTAGTATAGGTATTACAAGTTCGAACACTGAAGCTTTCTTT. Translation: CASSIGITSSNTEAFF.

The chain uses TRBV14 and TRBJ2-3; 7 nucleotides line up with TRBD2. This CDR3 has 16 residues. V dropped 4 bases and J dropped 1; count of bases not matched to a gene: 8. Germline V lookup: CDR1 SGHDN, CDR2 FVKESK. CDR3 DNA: TGTGCCAGCAGCCTGCGCGGGAGCTCTGGCACAGATACGCAGTATTTT. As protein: CASSLRGSSGTDTQYF.

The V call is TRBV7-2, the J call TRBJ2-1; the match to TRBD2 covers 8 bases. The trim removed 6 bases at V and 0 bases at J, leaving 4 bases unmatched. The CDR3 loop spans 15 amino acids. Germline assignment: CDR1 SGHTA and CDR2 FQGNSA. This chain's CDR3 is CASRERENSYNEQFF. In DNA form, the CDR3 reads TGTGCCAGCAGAGAGCGGGAGAACTCCTACAATGAGCAGTTCTTC.

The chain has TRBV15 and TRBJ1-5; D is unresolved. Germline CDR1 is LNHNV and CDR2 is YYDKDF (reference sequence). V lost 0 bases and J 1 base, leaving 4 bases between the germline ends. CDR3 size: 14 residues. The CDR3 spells CATSRDLSNQPQHF. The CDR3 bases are TGTGCCACCAGCAGAGATCTGAGCAATCAGCCCCAGCATTTT.

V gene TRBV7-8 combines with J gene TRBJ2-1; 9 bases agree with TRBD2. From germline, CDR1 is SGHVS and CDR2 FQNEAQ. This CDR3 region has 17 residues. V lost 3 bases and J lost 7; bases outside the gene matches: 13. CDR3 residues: CASSLGVAGGSSNEQFF. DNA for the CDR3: TGTGCCAGCAGCTTGGGGGTGGCGGGAGGGAGTTCAAATGAGCAGTTCTTC.